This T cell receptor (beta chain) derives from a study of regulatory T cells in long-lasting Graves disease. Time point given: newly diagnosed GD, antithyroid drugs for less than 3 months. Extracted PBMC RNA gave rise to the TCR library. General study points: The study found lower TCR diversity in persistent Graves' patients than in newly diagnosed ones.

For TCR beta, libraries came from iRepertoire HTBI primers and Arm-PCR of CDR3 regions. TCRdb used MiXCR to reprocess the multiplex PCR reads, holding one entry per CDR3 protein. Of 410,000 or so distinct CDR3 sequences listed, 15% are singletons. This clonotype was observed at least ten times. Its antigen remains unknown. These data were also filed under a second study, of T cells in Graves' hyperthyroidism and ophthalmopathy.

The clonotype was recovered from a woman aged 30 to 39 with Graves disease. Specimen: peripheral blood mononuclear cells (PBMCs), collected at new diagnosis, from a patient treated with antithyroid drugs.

This chain's CDR3 is CASSGLGGSEKLFF. The CDR3 DNA follows: TGTGCCAGCAGTGGTTTAGGGGGCAGTGAAAAACTGTTTTTT. The V gene is TRBV25-1, the J gene TRBJ1-4; TRBD1 agrees at 7 bases. The CDR3 length is 14 residues. The germline gives CDR1 MGHDK, CDR2 SYGVNS. V was clipped by 4 bases and J by 7 bases; unmatched bases: 6.